The sequence of this T cell receptor (beta chain) was determined in a study of control samples from healthy donors and cancer patients. TCRdb's copy holds only in-frame clones and misses some; the assay was immunoSEQ multiplex PCR. The repertoire holds some 150,000 clones, with about 91% as singletons. CDR1 SQVTM and CDR2 ANQGSEA come from the germline V gene. The CDR3 is 13 residues long. Trimming cost V 4 bases and J 4 bases; bases outside gene matches: 7. The V gene is TRBV29-1, the J gene TRBJ2-7, with 7 nucleotides matching TRBD1. The receptor was derived from a man aged 30 to 45 in good health. The sequencing sample was made of blood. The CDR3 reads CSVVLGQAYEQYF. The DNA of the CDR3 is TGCAGCGTTGTCCTCGGACAGGCTTACGAGCAGTACTTC.